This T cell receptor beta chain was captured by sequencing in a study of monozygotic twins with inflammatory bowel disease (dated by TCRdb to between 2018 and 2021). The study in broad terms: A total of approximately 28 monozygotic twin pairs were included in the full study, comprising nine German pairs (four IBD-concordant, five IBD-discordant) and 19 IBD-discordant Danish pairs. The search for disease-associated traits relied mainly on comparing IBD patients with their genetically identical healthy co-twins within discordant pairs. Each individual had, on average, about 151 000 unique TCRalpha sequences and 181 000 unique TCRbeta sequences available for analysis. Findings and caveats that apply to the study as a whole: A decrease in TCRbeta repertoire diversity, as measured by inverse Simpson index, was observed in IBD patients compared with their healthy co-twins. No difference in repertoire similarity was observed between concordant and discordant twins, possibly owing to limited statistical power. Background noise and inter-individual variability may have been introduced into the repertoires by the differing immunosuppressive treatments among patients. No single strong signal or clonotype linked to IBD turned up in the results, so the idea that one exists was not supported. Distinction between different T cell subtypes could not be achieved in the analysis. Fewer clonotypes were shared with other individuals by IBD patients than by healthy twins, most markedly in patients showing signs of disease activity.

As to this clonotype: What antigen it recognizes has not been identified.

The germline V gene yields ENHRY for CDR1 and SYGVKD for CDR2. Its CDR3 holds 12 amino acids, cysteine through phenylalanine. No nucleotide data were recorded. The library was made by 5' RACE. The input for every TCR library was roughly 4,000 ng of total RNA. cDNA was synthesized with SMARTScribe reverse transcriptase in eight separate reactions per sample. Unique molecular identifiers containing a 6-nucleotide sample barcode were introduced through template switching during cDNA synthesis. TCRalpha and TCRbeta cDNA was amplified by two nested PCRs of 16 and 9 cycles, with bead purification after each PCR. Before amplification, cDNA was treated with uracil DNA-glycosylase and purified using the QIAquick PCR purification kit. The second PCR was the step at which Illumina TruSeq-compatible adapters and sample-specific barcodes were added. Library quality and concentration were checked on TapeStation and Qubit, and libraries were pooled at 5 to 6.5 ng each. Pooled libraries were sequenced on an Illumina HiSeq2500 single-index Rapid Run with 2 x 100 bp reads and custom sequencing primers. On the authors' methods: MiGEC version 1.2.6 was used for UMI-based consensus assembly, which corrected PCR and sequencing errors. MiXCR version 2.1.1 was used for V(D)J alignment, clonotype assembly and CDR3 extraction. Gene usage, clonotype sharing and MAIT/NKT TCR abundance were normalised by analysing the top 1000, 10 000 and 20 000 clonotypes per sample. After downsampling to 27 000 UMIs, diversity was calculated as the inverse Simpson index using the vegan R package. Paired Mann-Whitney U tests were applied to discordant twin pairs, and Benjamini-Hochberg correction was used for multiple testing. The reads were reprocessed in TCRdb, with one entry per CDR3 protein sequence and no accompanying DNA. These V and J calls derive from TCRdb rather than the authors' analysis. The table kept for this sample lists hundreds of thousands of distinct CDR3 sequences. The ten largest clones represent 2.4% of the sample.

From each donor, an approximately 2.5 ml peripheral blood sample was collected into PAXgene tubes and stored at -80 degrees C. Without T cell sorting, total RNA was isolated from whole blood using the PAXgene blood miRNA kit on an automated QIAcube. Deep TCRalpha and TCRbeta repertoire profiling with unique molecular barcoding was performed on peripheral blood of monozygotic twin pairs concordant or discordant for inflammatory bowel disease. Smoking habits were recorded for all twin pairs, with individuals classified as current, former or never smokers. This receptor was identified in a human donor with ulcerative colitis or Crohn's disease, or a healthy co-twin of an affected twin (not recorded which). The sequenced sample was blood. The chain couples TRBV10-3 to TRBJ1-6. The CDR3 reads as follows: CAIRDFNSPLHF.